The text below deals with one T cell receptor beta chain. These data originate in a study of control samples from healthy donors and cancer patients. TCRdb's table, derived via immunoSEQ multiplex PCR, lists solely in-frame clones and lacks some. Of 12,000 or so clones in the sample, approximately 87% were seen once. Germline V gene lookup returns CDR1 MNHEY and CDR2 SMNVEV (reference sequence). This CDR3 has 15 amino acids. V was pared by 2 bases and J by 3 bases, with 0 bases of the junction left unmatched. This receptor was obtained from a male donor with melanoma. Sequencing used formalin-fixed, paraffin-embedded tissue. The V gene is TRBV27, the J gene TRBJ2-2, with 10 bases fitting TRBD2. This CDR3 reads CASSLLAGDTGELFF. The CDR3, as DNA: TGTGCCAGCAGTTTACTAGCGGGAGACACCGGGGAGCTGTTTTTT.